Shown below are 5 T cell receptor beta chains from a single sample sequenced in a study of cytomegalovirus exposure and HLA in healthy donors. The repertoire was sequenced with immunoSEQ multiplex PCR; TCRdb's copy has only in-frame clones and lacks some. The sample has tens of thousands of clones; less than 90% are singletons. The sequenced material came from PBMCs. The source is a woman aged 18-29 years in good health and CMV-seropositive.

The chain employs TRBV28 and TRBJ1-5, with a possible D match to TRBD1 (5 bases). V was pared by 5 bases and J by 5 bases, with 10 bases between. The CDR3 spans 13 residues. Germline loops: CDR1 MDHEN, CDR2 SYDVKM. The CDR3 sequence is CASSLGADQPQHF. DNA of the CDR3: TGTGCCAGCAGTCTTGGGGCCGATCAGCCCCAGCATTTT.

The chain combines TRBV9 with TRBJ2-3; D is uncertain. The CDR3 covers 11 residues. V lost 7 bases to trimming and J lost 5 bases, with 8 bases between them. From germline, CDR1 is SGDLS and CDR2 YYNGEE. The CDR3 sequence: CASGLIDTQYF. CDR3 DNA sequence: TGTGCCAGCGGCCTGATAGATACGCAGTATTTT.

V gene TRBV19 combines with J gene TRBJ2-4; 7 nucleotides line up with TRBD2. The germline CDR1 and CDR2 sequences are LNHDA and SQIVND (reference sequence). V shed 2 bases and J 9 bases; nucleotides not matched to a gene: 7. This CDR3 region has 14 residues. Written as DNA, the CDR3 is TGTGCCAGTAGTATATTCGGCAGGGAGGGCATTCAGTACTTC. Translating it yields CASSIFGREGIQYF.

The V gene is TRBV10-1, the J gene TRBJ2-5, with D unresolved. The CDR3 length is 14 residues. The germline V gene encodes CDR1 WNHNN and CDR2 SYGVQD (reference sequence). The V and J ends lost 2 bases and 2 bases respectively, with 9 bases between them. Here the CDR3 DNA reads TGCGCCAGCAGTGAGCGCCAGGAACAAGAGACCCAGTACTTC. This gives the protein CASSERQEQETQYF.

With regard to this clone: Other nucleotide sequences from this sample produce the same CDR3. The rearrangement joins TRBV27 to TRBJ1-1, with TRBD1 identical over 7 bases. This CDR3 contains 13 residues. Trimming took 3 bases from V and 4 from J; bases not matched to a gene: 2. The germline V gene has CDR1 MNHEY and CDR2 SMNVEV (reference sequence). In DNA form, the CDR3 reads TGTGCCAGCAGTTTCGAGGGGGCCACTGAAGCTTTCTTT. It codes for CASSFEGATEAFF.